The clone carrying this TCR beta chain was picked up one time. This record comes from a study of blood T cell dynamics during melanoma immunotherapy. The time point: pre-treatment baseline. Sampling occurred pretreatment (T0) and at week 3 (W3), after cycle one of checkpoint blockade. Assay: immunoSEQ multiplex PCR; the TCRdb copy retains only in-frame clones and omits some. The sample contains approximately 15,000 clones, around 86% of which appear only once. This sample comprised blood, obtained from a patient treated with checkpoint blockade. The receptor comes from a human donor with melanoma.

The CDR3 nucleotides read TGCGCCAGCAGCCACGTACATGAGAATGAGCAGTTCTTC. Protein sequence: CASSHVHENEQFF. The chain employs TRBV4-1 and TRBJ2-1; D is ambiguous. The V and J ends lost 3 bases and 7 bases respectively, with 10 bases between them. Looked up from germline, CDR1 is MGHRA and CDR2 is YSYEKL. This CDR3 region has 13 residues.